What follows is one TCR beta chain and its context. Original handling: The assay estimated nucleated cells by amplifying reference gene primers. The method was immunoSEQ multiplex PCR; TCRdb's version includes in-frame clones alone and lacks a portion of them. V, J and clone size reflect that table, while D and trimming were determined from the DNA. The table lists about 63,000 clones, roughly 85% of them singletons. The data were obtained in a study of blood T cell repertoires in COVID-19. Across the study: The United States, Italy and Spain were the sources of the acute and convalescent COVID-19 samples. T cells, B-cell-depleted T cells, or PBMCs supplied cDNA or gDNA.

The ends were cut back, 3 bases at V and 5 bases at J, with 12 bases in the middle. CDR1 is LNHDA, CDR2 SQIVND, per germline (reference sequence). The CDR3 sequence is 14 residues long. The sequence was collected from a human donor in a cohort sampled during active COVID-19. The source material was peripheral blood. The chain recombines TRBV19 with TRBJ2-3; D possibly corresponds to TRBD2 (5 bases). CDR3 nucleotide sequence: TGTGCCAGTAGTATGGAGCTTCGGGGAGATACGCAGTATTTT. Translating gives CASSMELRGDTQYF.